One and the same sample provided the 20 T cell receptor beta chains below, sequenced in a study of CD8 T cells in ankylosing spondylitis. TCRdb re-called the 5' RACE reads with MiXCR, one entry per CDR3 protein. The profile covers about 160,000 distinct CDR3 sequences, with around 20% appearing a single time and 7.8% taken by the ten largest. Sequenced input: blood, either unsorted or a sorted T cell fraction (not recorded which). All receptors come from a male donor with ankylosing spondylitis or in good health (not recorded which).

This clonotype was observed a few times. The rearrangement uses TRBV28 and TRBJ2-5, with 7 positions matching TRBD1. Germline V gene sequence: CDR1 MDHEN, CDR2 SYDVKM. Trimming took 6 bases from V and 5 from J; bases not matched to a gene: 12. The CDR3 runs to 15 residues. This CDR3 reads CASSYDRVGEETQYF. DNA for the CDR3: TGTGCCAGCAGCTATGACAGGGTAGGGGAGGAGACCCAGTACTTC.

Concerning this clonotype itself: A much larger clone is a single base away; this may be a read error. The CDR3 is CASKETGVYEQYF. Written as DNA, the CDR3 is TGTGCCAGCAAAGAGACAGGGGTCTACGAGCAGTACTTC. The chain uses TRBV25-1 and TRBJ2-7; the match to TRBD1 covers 8 bases. This CDR3 has 13 residues. The V segment lost 7 bases and the J segment 3 bases; nucleotides outside the gene matches: 5. Germline CDR1 reads MGHDK; CDR2 reads SYGVNS.

This clonotype was seen many times. J is TRBJ2-1 and V is TRBV20-1, with TRBD2 matching over 8 bases. Per germline, CDR1 DFQATT and CDR2 SNEGSKA (reference sequence). V shed 1 base and J 8 bases; nucleotides not matched to a gene: 13. This CDR3 region has 16 residues. CDR3 protein: CSARGVIAGLTDEQFF. The CDR3 DNA reads as TGCAGTGCTAGAGGGGTGATAGCGGGACTCACGGATGAGCAGTTCTTC.

This clonotype came up a few times. The chain is built from TRBV9 and TRBJ1-1; D is unresolved. This CDR3 is built from 15 residues. Germline V CDR1 and CDR2: SGDLS, YYNGEE. The V and J ends lost 4 bases and 9 bases respectively, with 22 bases between them. Here the CDR3 DNA reads TGTGCCAGCAGCTCGGAACGGCTCGTCGCTCCCCAAGCTTTCTTT. Translation gives CASSSERLVAPQAFF.

This clonotype was detected a few times. The J gene is TRBJ1-1, the V gene TRBV29-1; 8 nucleotides align to TRBD1. The CDR3 totals 12 residues. Per germline, CDR1 SQVTM and CDR2 ANQGSEA. The trim removed 6 bases at V and 3 bases at J, leaving 3 bases unmatched. In nucleotides, the CDR3 is TGCAGCGTCAGACAGGGGTACACTGAAGCTTTCTTT. Protein sequence: CSVRQGYTEAFF. Filled out from reference TRBV29-1 and TRBJ1-1, the complete variable domain reads SAVISQKPSRDICQRGTSLTIQCQVDSQVTMMFWYRQQPGQSLTLIATANQGSEATYESGFVIDKFPISRPNLTFSTLTVSNMSPEDSSIYLCSVRQGYTEAFFGQGTRLTVV.

This sequence joins TRBV5-1 and TRBJ1-1; D call uncertain. CDR3 length: 13 amino acids. Trimming removed 1 base at V and 3 bases at J, with 7 bases between. The germline gives CDR1 SGHRS, CDR2 YFSETQ. CDR3 residues: CASSLRPYTEAFF. In DNA, the CDR3 is TGCGCCAGCAGCTTGAGGCCCTACACTGAAGCTTTCTTT.

This clonotype has a handful of counts. The gene calls are TRBV29-1 and TRBJ2-2; 8 bases match TRBD2. This CDR3 region has 15 residues. Losses at the gene ends were 6 bases for V and 3 bases for J; bases not matched to a gene: 9. Germline V gives CDR1 SQVTM, CDR2 ANQGSEA. CDR3 sequence: CSVGAGDVYTGELFF. The CDR3 coding sequence is TGCAGCGTCGGAGCGGGAGATGTGTACACCGGGGAGCTGTTTTTT.

The chain recombines TRBV6-5 with TRBJ2-1, with D possibly matching TRBD1 (6 bases). CDR1 and CDR2 from the germline V gene are MNHEY and SVGAGI. The CDR3 has 14 amino acids. V was clipped by 0 bases and J by 6 bases, with 9 bases between them. CDR3 protein: CASSYSGAVNEQFF. CDR3 DNA sequence: TGTGCCAGCAGTTACTCGGGGGCGGTCAATGAGCAGTTCTTC.

V usage is TRBV20-1 and J usage is TRBJ2-7; D unclear. CDR1 and CDR2 from the germline V gene are DFQATT and SNEGSKA (reference sequence). The ends were cut back, 1 base at V and 9 bases at J, with 19 bases in the middle. The CDR3 length is 14 residues. The CDR3 region is CSARAEYSDPVQYF. CDR3 bases: TGCAGTGCTAGAGCTGAGTATTCTGACCCCGTGCAGTACTTC.

This rearrangement joins TRBV5-4 to TRBJ2-1; TRBD2 matches at 10 bases. The length of the CDR3 is 16 residues. Germline lookup yields CDR1 SGHNT and CDR2 YYREEE (reference sequence). Losses at the gene ends were 4 bases for V and 4 bases for J; bases not matched to a gene: 8. The CDR3 loop is CASSLGAGGVYNEQFF. As DNA, the CDR3 is TGTGCCAGCAGCCTAGGAGCGGGGGGGGTTTACAATGAGCAGTTCTTC.

This clonotype has more than one count but fewer than ten. This chain connects TRBV24-1 to TRBJ2-3; the D call may be TRBD1 or TRBD2 (6 bases each). The germline V and J ends were trimmed by 2 bases and 0 bases, with 14 bases remaining between them. Germline CDR1 and CDR2: KGHDR and SFDVKD. The CDR3 has 17 residues. This CDR3 is CATSDSGARLSTDTQYF. DNA of the CDR3: TGTGCCACCAGTGATTCGGGGGCTAGGCTTAGCACAGATACGCAGTATTTT.

This clonotype has ten or more counts. This chain links TRBV6-1 with TRBJ2-5, with 9 bases identical to TRBD2. CDR1 and CDR2 from the germline V gene are MNHNS and SASEGT. This CDR3 is 15 amino acids long. V shed 7 bases, J shed 1 base, and the junction held 7 bases outside the gene matches. As DNA, the CDR3 is TGTGCCAGCAATCCGGGACTAGCATTCCAAGAGACCCAGTACTTC. The encoded protein is CASNPGLAFQETQYF.

The rearrangement uses TRBV29-1 and TRBJ2-3; the D is unclear. The V gene's germline CDR1 is SQVTM and CDR2 ANQGSEA. The germline V and J ends were trimmed by 7 bases and 2 bases, with 13 bases remaining between them. The CDR3 length is 13 residues. CDR3 residues: CSGNRRSTDTQYF. CDR3 DNA sequence: TGCAGCGGTAACCGGCGGTCCACAGATACGCAGTATTTT.

This clonotype was recorded at least ten times. DNA of the CDR3: TGCAGTGCTAGAGGAACCCAAATCGGGGGGGAGCAGTACTTC. Its protein product is CSARGTQIGGEQYF. This rearrangement joins TRBV20-1 to TRBJ2-7; 7 bases map to TRBD2. Germline CDR1 DFQATT, CDR2 SNEGSKA (reference sequence). Germline trimming cut 1 base from V and 7 bases from J; bases unmatched to any gene: 10. The CDR3 spans 14 residues.

This clonotype was observed many times. J is TRBJ2-1 and V is TRBV5-1; 10 nucleotides line up with TRBD2. Germline V gene sequence: CDR1 SGHRS, CDR2 YFSETQ. Trimming cost V 4 bases and J 9 bases; bases outside gene matches: 10. The CDR3 covers 15 residues. CDR3: CASSESGRADGEQFF. The CDR3 nucleotides read TGCGCCAGCAGCGAGAGCGGGAGGGCCGATGGTGAGCAGTTCTTC.

This clonotype showed up just a few times. This sequence may be a read error, since a much larger clone differs from it by one base. This chain uses TRBV20-1 with TRBJ1-2; a possible D gene is TRBD1 (5 bases). The CDR3 totals 14 residues. Germline lookup yields CDR1 DFQATT and CDR2 SNEGSKA (reference sequence). CDR3: CSAPTVNPNYDYTF. The DNA of the CDR3 is TGCAGTGCCCCGACAGTTAACCCTAACTATGACTACACCTTC.

There are many counts of this clonotype. The rearrangement joins TRBV7-8 to TRBJ1-1; D possibly corresponds to TRBD1 (5 bases). V shed 6 bases and J shed 4 bases, with 18 bases lying between them. The V gene's germline CDR1 is SGHVS and CDR2 FQNEAQ. The length of the CDR3 is 15 residues. The CDR3 DNA sequence: TGTGCCAGCAGAAATAGGGGCGGGGGGTCCACTGAAGCTTTCTTT. It encodes CASRNRGGGSTEAFF.

This clonotype was recorded at least ten times. The chain couples TRBV20-1 to TRBJ2-2, with D perhaps TRBD2 (6 bases). Per the germline V gene, CDR1 is DFQATT and CDR2 is SNEGSKA (reference sequence). V was shortened by 0 bases and J by 4 bases, with 12 bases between the two germline ends. This CDR3 spans 15 amino acids. The CDR3 region is CSARDPGDGTGELFF. CDR3 in DNA: TGCAGTGCTAGAGATCCGGGAGACGGCACCGGGGAGCTGTTTTTT.

This clonotype was counted between two and nine times. V usage is TRBV20-1 and J usage is TRBJ1-5; possibly TRBD1 for D (5 bases). The CDR3 totals 14 residues. CDR1 DFQATT and CDR2 SNEGSKA come from the germline V gene (reference sequence). Between the trimmed V and J ends, which lost 5 bases and 2 bases, there was a span of 13 bases. The CDR3 region is CSAQGKQGNQPQHF. The CDR3 DNA reads TGCAGTGCTCAGGGCAAACAAGGCAATCAGCCCCAGCATTTT.

Many counts were recorded for this clonotype. The rearrangement joins TRBV10-3 to TRBJ2-7; 12 bases agree with TRBD2. The CDR3 consists of 15 residues. Germline V lookup: CDR1 ENHRY, CDR2 SYGVKD. The junction had 1 base not matched to a gene; V was cut back by 0 bases and J by 4 bases. The CDR3 is CAISESTSGRYEQYF. CDR3 DNA: TGTGCCATCAGTGAGTCTACTAGCGGGAGGTACGAGCAGTACTTC.